This is a list of T cell receptor beta chains from one sample in a study of T cells after yellow fever vaccination. TCRdb fed the 5' RACE reads into MiXCR, producing one record per CDR3 protein. The sample shows roughly 330,000 distinct CDR3 sequences, 3% to 4.5% of them seen only once. The sequenced sample was PBMCs, obtained 5 days after the yellow fever booster vaccination. The receptor source for this set is a man between 18 and 29 years old who received the YFV17D yellow fever vaccine. Both conserved end residues are trimmed from each CDR3.

V gene: TRBV19; J gene: TRBJ2-4; CDR3 protein: ASSGTGRMENIQY
V gene: TRBV4-3; J gene: TRBJ1-4; CDR3 protein: ASSQVGGGLIEKLF
V gene: TRBV19; J gene: TRBJ1-5; CDR3 protein: ASSIGISNQPQH
V gene: TRBV4-1; J gene: TRBJ2-4; CDR3 protein: ASSQTSGAQQNIQY
V gene: TRBV29-1; J gene: TRBJ1-6; CDR3 protein: SVGTGGNNSPLH
V gene: TRBV5-1; J gene: TRBJ1-1; CDR3 protein: ASSLVLGNTEAF
V gene: TRBV28; J gene: TRBJ1-4; CDR3 protein: ASSSGGAAEKLF
V gene: TRBV5-1; J gene: TRBJ1-5; CDR3 protein: ASSPGTANQPQH
V gene: TRBV6-2/TRBV6-3; J gene: TRBJ1-1; CDR3 protein: ASSPTTGYTEAF
V gene: TRBV4-3; J gene: TRBJ1-4; CDR3 protein: ASSQSPQGTNEKLF
V gene: TRBV4-1; J gene: TRBJ2-3; CDR3 protein: ASSQGGWGSTDTQY
V gene: TRBV6-5; J gene: TRBJ2-6; CDR3 protein: ASSRGLGTGGPGANVLT
V gene: TRBV5-5; J gene: TRBJ1-5; CDR3 protein: ASSPRGGWGNQPQH